Shown below are 9 T cell receptor beta chains from a single sample sequenced in a study of blood T cell repertoires in COVID-19. Libraries were prepared by immunoSEQ multiplex PCR; TCRdb keeps only in-frame clonotypes and omits some of them. The sample lists some 460,000 clones; about nine tenths were seen once. The sequencing input was PBMCs or T cells enriched from blood (not recorded which). The receptors were gathered from a woman younger than 30 who had recovered from COVID-19.

This chain connects TRBV28 to TRBJ2-7; 7 bases agree with TRBD1. The CDR3 covers 13 residues. With 6 bases clipped from V and 5 bases from J, the junction kept 7 bases outside the gene matches. Germline lookup yields CDR1 MDHEN and CDR2 SYDVKM. DNA for the CDR3: TGTGCCAGCAGAGACAGGGTTCTAAACGAGCAGTACTTC. As protein: CASRDRVLNEQYF.

The rearrangement links TRBV12-3 or TRBV12-4 to TRBJ2-2; D unclear. The CDR3 consists of 13 residues. V was pared by 6 bases and J by 4 bases, with 9 bases between. The CDR3 DNA reads TGTGCCAGCAGCCGTTCTTTCACCGGGGAGCTGTTTTTT. Translated: CASSRSFTGELFF.

The rearrangement uses TRBV6-1 and TRBJ1-2; TRBD1 is a possible D gene (6 bases). V was trimmed by 2 bases and J by 5 bases, leaving 15 bases between them. CDR1 is MNHNS, CDR2 SASEGT, per germline. The CDR3 runs to 15 residues. The DNA for the CDR3 is TGTGCCAGCAGTGAAACCGTGGACAGAGTATATGGCTACACCTTC. As protein: CASSETVDRVYGYTF.

This clone was picked up one time. V and J are TRBV28 and TRBJ1-1; TRBD1 aligns across 9 bases. There are 16 residues in the CDR3. V dropped 5 bases and J dropped 2; count of bases not matched to a gene: 9. Germline values: CDR1 MDHEN, CDR2 SYDVKM. The CDR3 DNA follows: TGTGCCAGCAGTGTACCACCGGGACAGGGAAACACTGAAGCTTTCTTT. Translated, it gives CASSVPPGQGNTEAFF.

V usage is TRBV19 and J usage is TRBJ1-2, with TRBD1 as a possible D gene (5 bases). The V end lost 4 bases, the J end lost 0 bases, and 15 bases lay between the germline ends. The CDR3 extends over 16 amino acids. Germline CDR1 is LNHDA and CDR2 is SQIVND (reference sequence). Here the CDR3 DNA reads TGTGCCAGTAGTACAAACCCGGACATAGCTAACTATGGCTACACCTTC. It is translated as CASSTNPDIANYGYTF.

The chain couples TRBV4-1 to TRBJ2-1, with 10 bases aligning to TRBD2. The germline gives CDR1 MGHRA, CDR2 YSYEKL. After removal of 2 bases from V and 0 bases from J, the junction contained 1 base not matched to a gene. There are 16 residues in the CDR3. CDR3 DNA: TGCGCCAGCAGCCAATTAGCGGGGGGCTCCTACAATGAGCAGTTCTTC. Translated, it gives CASSQLAGGSYNEQFF.

The V and J genes are TRBV19 and TRBJ1-5, with D hard to call. Germline loops: CDR1 LNHDA, CDR2 SQIVND (reference sequence). The V end lost 7 bases, the J end lost 0 bases, and 13 bases lay between the germline ends. The CDR3 extends over 15 amino acids. CDR3 DNA: TGTGCCAGTAACTTGAGGATGGATAGCAATCAGCCCCAGCATTTT. The encoded protein is CASNLRMDSNQPQHF.

V is TRBV10-3 and J is TRBJ1-2; possibly TRBD1 for D (5 bases). The germline gives CDR1 ENHRY, CDR2 SYGVKD. Trimming took off 2 bases at V and 6 bases at J, with 19 bases between the two ends. The CDR3 is 16 residues long. This chain's CDR3 is CAISEPPGGTTDGYTF. The DNA for the CDR3 is TGTGCCATCAGTGAGCCCCCGGGAGGGACCACTGATGGCTACACCTTC.

The chain is built from TRBV29-1 and TRBJ1-1; no definite D call. V lost 3 bases and J 4 bases, leaving 9 bases between the germline ends. CDR3 length equals 12 residues. Germline CDR1 and CDR2: SQVTM and ANQGSEA. The CDR3 nucleotides are TGCAGCGTTGAGCGGCCGGGCACTGAAGCTTTCTTT. Translated, it gives CSVERPGTEAFF.